A single T cell receptor (beta chain) is shown here with its context. The data originate from a study of T cell changes during pregnancy in multiple sclerosis. TCRdb's copy holds only in-frame clones and misses some; the assay was immunoSEQ multiplex PCR. The sample consists of 20,000 to 30,000 clones, 89% of them appearing once. Per germline, CDR1 MDHEN and CDR2 SYDVKM. This CDR3 has 15 residues. V trimming: 8 bases; J trimming: 3 bases; junction bases outside the gene matches: 12. The specimen was CD8+ T cells from peripheral blood mononuclear cells, collected in the second trimester of pregnancy. V and J are TRBV28 and TRBJ2-7; TRBD1 matches 8 bases. The receptor's source is a female donor with multiple sclerosis, enrolled in a pregnancy study. The CDR3 DNA reads TGTGCCAGCGCATCCGGGACAGGATTCCTCTACGAGCAGTACTTC. This codes for CASASGTGFLYEQYF.